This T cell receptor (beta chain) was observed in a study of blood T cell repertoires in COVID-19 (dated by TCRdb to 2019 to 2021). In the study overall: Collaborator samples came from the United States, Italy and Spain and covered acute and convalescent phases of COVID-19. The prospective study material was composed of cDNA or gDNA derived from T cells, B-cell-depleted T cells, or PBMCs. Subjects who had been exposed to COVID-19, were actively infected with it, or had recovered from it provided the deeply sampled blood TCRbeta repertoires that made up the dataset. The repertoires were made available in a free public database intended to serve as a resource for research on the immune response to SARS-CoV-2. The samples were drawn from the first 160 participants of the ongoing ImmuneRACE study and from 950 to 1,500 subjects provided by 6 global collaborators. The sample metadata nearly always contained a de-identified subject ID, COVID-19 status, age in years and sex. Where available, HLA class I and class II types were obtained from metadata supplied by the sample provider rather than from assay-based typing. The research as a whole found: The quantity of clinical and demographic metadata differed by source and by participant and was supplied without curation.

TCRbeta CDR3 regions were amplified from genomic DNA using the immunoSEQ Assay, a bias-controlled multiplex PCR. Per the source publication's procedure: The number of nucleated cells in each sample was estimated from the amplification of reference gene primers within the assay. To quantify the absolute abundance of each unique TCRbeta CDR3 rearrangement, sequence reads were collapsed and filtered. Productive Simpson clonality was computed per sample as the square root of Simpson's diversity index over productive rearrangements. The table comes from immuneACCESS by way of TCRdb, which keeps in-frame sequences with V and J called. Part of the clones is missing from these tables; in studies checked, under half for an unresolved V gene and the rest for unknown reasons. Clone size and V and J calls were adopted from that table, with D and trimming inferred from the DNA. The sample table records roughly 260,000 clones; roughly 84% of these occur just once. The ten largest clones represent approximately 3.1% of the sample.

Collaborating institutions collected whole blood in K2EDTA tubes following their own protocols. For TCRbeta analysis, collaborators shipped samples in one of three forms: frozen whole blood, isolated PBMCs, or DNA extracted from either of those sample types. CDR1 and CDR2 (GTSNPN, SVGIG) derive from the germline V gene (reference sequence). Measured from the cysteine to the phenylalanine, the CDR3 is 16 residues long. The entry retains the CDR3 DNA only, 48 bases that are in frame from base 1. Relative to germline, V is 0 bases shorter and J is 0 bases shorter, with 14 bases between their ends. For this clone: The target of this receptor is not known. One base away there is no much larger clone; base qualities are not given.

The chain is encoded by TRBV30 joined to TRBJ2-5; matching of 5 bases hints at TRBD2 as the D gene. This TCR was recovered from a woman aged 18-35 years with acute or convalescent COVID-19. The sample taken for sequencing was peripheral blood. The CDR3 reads CAWSVENILDQETQYF. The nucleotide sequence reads TGTGCCTGGAGTGTGGAGAACATACTAGACCAAGAGACCCAGTACTTC.